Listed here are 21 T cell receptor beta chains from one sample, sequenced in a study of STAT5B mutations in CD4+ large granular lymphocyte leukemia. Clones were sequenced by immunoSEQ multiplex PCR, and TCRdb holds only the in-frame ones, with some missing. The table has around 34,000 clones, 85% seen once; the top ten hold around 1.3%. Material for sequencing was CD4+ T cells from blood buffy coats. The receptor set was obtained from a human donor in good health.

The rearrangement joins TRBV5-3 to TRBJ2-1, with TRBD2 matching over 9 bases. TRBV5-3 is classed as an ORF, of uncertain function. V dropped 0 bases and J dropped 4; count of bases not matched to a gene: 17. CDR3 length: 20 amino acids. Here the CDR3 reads CARSLALDIPGTSKYNEQFF. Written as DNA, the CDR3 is TGTGCCAGAAGCTTGGCCTTGGACATCCCCGGGACTAGCAAATACAATGAGCAGTTCTTC.

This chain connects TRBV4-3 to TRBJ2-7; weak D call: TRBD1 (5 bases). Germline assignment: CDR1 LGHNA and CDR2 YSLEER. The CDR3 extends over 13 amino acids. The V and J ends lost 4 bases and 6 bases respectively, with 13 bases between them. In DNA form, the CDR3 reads TGCGCCAGCAGCCGCGGACCAGGGTTCGAGCAGTACTTC. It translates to CASSRGPGFEQYF.

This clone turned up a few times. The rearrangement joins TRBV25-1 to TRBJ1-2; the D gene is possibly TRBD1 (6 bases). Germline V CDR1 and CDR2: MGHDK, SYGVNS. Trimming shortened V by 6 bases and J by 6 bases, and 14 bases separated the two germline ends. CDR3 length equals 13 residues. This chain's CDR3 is CASRRQDANGYTF. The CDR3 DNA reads TGTGCCAGCAGACGACAGGACGCGAATGGCTACACCTTC.

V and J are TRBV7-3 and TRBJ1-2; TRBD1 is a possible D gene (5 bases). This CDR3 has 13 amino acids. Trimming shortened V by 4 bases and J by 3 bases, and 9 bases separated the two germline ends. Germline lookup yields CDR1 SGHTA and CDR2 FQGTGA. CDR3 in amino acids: CASSSQGDYGYTF. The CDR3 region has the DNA TGTGCCAGCAGCTCCCAGGGAGACTATGGCTACACCTTC.

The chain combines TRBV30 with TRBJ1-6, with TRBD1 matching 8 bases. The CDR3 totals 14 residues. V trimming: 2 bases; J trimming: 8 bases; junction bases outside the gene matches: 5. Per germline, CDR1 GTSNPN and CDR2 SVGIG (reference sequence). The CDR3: CAWSLGTGDSPLHF. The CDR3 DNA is TGTGCCTGGAGTTTAGGGACAGGTGATTCACCCCTCCACTTT.

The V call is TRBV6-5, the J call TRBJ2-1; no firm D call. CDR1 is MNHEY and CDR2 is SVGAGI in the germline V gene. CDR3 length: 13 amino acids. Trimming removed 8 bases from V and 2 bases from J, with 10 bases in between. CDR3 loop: CASGNPPYNEQFF. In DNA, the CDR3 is TGTGCCAGCGGTAATCCCCCCTACAATGAGCAGTTCTTC.

This CDR3 is CAWRTVETQYF. CDR3 sequence (DNA): TGTGCCTGGAGAACGGTAGAGACCCAGTACTTC. V and J are TRBV30 and TRBJ2-5; D not resolved. The V end was cut by 3 bases, the J end by 4 bases, with 6 bases between. The germline V gene has CDR1 GTSNPN and CDR2 SVGIG (reference sequence). The CDR3 consists of 11 residues.

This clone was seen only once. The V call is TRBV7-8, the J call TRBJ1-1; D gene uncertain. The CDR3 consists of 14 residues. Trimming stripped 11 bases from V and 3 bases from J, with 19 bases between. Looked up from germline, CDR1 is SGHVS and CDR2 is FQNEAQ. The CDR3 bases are TGTGCCTCCCTGAAGAGGGTCCTGGACACTGAAGCTTTCTTT. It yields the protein CASLKRVLDTEAFF. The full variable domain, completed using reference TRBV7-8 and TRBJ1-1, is GAGVSQSPRYKVAKRGQDVALRCDPISGHVSLFWYQQALGQGPEFLTYFQNEAQLDKSGLPSDRFFAERPEGSVSTLKIQRTQQEDSAVYLCASLKRVLDTEAFFGQGTRLTVV.

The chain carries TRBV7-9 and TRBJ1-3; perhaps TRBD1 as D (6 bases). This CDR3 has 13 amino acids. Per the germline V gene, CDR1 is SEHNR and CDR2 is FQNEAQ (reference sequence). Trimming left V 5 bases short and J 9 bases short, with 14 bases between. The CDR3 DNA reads TGTGCCAGCAGCCTGGGGGCCGTTGGCACCATATATTTT. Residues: CASSLGAVGTIYF. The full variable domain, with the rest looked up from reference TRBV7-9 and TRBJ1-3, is DTGVSQNPRHKITKRGQNVTFRCDPISEHNRLYWYRQTLGQGPEFLTYFQNEAQLEKSRLLSDRFSAERPKGSFSTLEIQRTEQGDSAMYLCASSLGAVGTIYFGEGSWLTVV.

As DNA, the CDR3 is TGTGCCAGTAGTACACTCAGGGGTTCTGGGGCCAACGTCCTGACTTTC. The encoded protein is CASSTLRGSGANVLTF. The chain joins TRBV19 to TRBJ2-6, with D possibly being TRBD1 (6 bases). CDR3 length equals 16 residues. CDR1 and CDR2 (germline): LNHDA, SQIVND (reference sequence). V gave up 4 bases and J gave up 1 base, with 11 bases separating them.

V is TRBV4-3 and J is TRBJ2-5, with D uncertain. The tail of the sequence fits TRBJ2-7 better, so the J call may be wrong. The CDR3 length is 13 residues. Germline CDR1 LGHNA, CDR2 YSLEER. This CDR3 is CASSQERDYEQYF. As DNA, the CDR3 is TGCGCCAGCAGCCAAGAAAGGGACTACGAGCAGTACTTC.

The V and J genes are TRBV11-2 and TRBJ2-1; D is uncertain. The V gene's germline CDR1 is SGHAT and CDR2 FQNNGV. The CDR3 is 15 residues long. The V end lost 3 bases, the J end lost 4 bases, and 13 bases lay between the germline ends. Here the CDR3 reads CASSFWQDPYNEQFF. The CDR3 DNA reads TGTGCCAGCAGCTTCTGGCAGGACCCTTACAATGAGCAGTTCTTC. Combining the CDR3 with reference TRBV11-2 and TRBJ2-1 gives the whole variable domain EAGVAQSPRYKIIEKRQSVAFWCNPISGHATLYWYQQILGQGPKLLIQFQNNGVVDDSQLPKDRFSAERLKGVDSTLKIQPAKLEDSAVYLCASSFWQDPYNEQFFGPGTRLTVL.

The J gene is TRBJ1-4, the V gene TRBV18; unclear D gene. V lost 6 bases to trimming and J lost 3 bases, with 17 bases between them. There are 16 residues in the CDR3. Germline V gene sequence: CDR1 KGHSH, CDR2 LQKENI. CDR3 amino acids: CASSPRTGGANEKLFF. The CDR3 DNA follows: TGTGCCAGCTCCCCGAGGACGGGAGGCGCTAATGAAAAACTGTTTTTT.

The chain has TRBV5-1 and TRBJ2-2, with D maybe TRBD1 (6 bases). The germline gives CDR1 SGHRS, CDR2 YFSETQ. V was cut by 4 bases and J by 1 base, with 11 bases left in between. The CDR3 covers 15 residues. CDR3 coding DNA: TGCGCCAGCAGCGCCGGGACACAGAACACCGGGGAGCTGTTTTTT. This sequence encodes CASSAGTQNTGELFF.

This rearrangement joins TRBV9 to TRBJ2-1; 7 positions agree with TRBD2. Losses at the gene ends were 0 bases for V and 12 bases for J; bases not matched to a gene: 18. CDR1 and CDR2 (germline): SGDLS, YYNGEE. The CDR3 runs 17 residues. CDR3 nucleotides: TGTGCCAGCAGCGTAGAGATAATGGGGCCTAGCGGTGGGGGGCAGTTCTTC. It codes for CASSVEIMGPSGGGQFF.

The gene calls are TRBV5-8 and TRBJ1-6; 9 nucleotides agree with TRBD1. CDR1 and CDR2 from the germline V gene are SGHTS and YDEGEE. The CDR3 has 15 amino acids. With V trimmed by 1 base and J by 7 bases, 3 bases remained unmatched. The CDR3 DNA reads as TGTGCCAGCAGCTTGAACGACAGGGGGAATTCACCCCTCCACTTT. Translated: CASSLNDRGNSPLHF.

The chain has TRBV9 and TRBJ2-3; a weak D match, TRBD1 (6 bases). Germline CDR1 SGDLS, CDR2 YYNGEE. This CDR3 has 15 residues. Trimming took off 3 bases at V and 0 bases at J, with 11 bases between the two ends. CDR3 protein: CASSGGTTSTDTQYF. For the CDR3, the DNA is TGTGCCAGCAGCGGGGGGACAACTAGCACAGATACGCAGTATTTT.

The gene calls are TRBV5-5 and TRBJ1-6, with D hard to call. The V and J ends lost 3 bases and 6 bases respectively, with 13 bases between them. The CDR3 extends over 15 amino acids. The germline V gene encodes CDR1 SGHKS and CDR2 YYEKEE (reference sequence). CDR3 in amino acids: CASSSLGIGNSPLHF. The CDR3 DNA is TGTGCCAGCAGCTCCCTGGGGATCGGTAATTCACCCCTCCACTTT.

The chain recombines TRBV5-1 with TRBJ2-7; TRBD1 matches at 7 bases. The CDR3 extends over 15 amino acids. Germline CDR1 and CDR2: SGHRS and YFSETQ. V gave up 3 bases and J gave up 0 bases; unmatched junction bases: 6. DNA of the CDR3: TGCGCCAGCAGCTCCGGGACAGTGCCCTCCTACGAGCAGTACTTC. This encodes CASSSGTVPSYEQYF. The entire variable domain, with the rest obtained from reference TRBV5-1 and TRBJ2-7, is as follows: KAGVTQTPRYLIKTRGQQVTLSCSPISGHRSVSWYQQTPGQGLQFLFEYFSETQRNKGNFPGRFSGRQFSNSRSEMNVSTLELGDSALYLCASSSGTVPSYEQYFGPGTRLTVT.

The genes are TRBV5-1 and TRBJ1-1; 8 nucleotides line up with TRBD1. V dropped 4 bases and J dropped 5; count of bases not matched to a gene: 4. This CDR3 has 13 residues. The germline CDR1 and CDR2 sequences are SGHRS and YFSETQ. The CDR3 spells CASSGDRGTEAFF. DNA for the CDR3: TGCGCCAGCAGCGGCGACAGGGGAACTGAAGCTTTCTTT.

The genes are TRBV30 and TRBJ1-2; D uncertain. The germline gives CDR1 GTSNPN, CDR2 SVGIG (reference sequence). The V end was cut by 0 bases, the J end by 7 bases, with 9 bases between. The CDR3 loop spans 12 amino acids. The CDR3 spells CAWSVNEGGYTF. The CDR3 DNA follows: TGTGCCTGGAGTGTAAATGAGGGTGGCTACACCTTC.